Following are 25 T cell receptor beta chains from one sample sequenced in a study of spatial heterogeneity in lung cancer. Study results and caveats: Tumors with more nonsynonymous mutations had more expanded intratumoral alpha and beta TCRs.

For these receptors, no antigen is known. The time point was: sample taken at primary tumor resection. TCRdb used MiXCR to reprocess the 5' RACE reads, holding one entry per CDR3 protein. The repertoire holds roughly 10,000 distinct CDR3 sequences, less than 15% seen once, with about 10% in the top ten. The sequencing here drew on lung tumor tissue, taken at surgery. These receptors were taken from a male donor with early-stage non-small cell lung cancer.

Within the sample, this clonotype is medium-sized. V usage is TRBV7-9 and J usage is TRBJ1-3; D not certain. Trimming cost V 7 bases and J 7 bases, with 17 bases left between them. In germline, CDR1 is SEHNR, CDR2 FQNEAQ (reference sequence). This CDR3 contains 14 residues. This CDR3 is CASNQNKQRNTIYF. CDR3 DNA: TGTGCCAGCAACCAAAATAAGCAAAGGAACACCATATATTTT.

In its sample, this clonotype was seen a few times. The gene calls are TRBV27 and TRBJ1-2, with TRBD1 matching over 8 bases. Germline CDR1 and CDR2: MNHEY and SMNVEV (reference sequence). V lost 0 bases, J lost 8 bases, and 5 bases stayed unmatched. The CDR3 is 14 residues long. The CDR3 bases are TGTGCCAGCAGTTTATCGAAGGCAGGGGGCGGCTACACCTTC. This translates into CASSLSKAGGGYTF.

In its sample, this clonotype was seen many times. The chain joins TRBV20-1 to TRBJ2-5, with 9 bases aligning to TRBD2. V lost 5 bases, J lost 2 bases, and 0 bases stayed unmatched. The germline V gene has CDR1 DFQATT and CDR2 SNEGSKA (reference sequence). The CDR3 has 12 amino acids. CDR3 amino acids: CSALAGQETQYF. Written as DNA, the CDR3 is TGCAGTGCTCTAGCGGGACAAGAGACCCAGTACTTC.

This CDR3 is CASSQTGGGQPQHF. CDR3 DNA sequence: TGTGCCAGCAGCCAGACAGGGGGCGGTCAGCCCCAGCATTTT. The chain uses TRBV3-1 and TRBJ1-5; 10 bases match TRBD1. Germline V gene data show CDR1 as LGHDT and CDR2 as YNNKEL (reference sequence). CDR3 size: 14 residues. Losses at the gene ends were 3 bases for V and 6 bases for J; bases not matched to a gene: 2.

A few counts support this clonotype. This chain uses TRBV12-3 or TRBV12-4 with TRBJ1-5, with D possibly matching TRBD1 (5 bases). V was trimmed by 3 bases and J by 8 bases, leaving 11 bases between them. This CDR3 has 13 residues. CDR3 sequence reads: CASSLLGVEPQHF. CDR3 bases: TGTGCCAGCAGTTTGTTAGGGGTTGAGCCCCAGCATTTT.

This clonotype is categorized as medium-sized (0.01 to 0.1%). The genes are TRBV7-8 and TRBJ2-3, with D hard to call. The V gene's germline CDR1 is SGHVS and CDR2 FQNEAQ. V lost 2 bases, J lost 5 bases, and 14 bases lay in between. The CDR3 runs to 15 residues. DNA of the CDR3: TGTGCCAGCAGCTTAACGGGTCCCCCGCAAGATACGCAGTATTTT. Protein product: CASSLTGPPQDTQYF. Based on the CDR3 plus reference TRBV7-8 and TRBJ2-3, the full variable domain is GAGVSQSPRYKVAKRGQDVALRCDPISGHVSLFWYQQALGQGPEFLTYFQNEAQLDKSGLPSDRFFAERPEGSVSTLKIQRTQQEDSAVYLCASSLTGPPQDTQYFGPGTRLTVL.

This clonotype is medium-sized in the sample. CDR3 bases: TGTGCCAGCAGTTTATCGGGGGGGTACTACGAGCAGTACTTC. Protein product: CASSLSGGYYEQYF. The chain combines TRBV27 with TRBJ2-7; 7 bases fit TRBD2. The V gene end was trimmed by 0 bases and the J gene end by 3 bases; junction bases not matched to a gene: 2. The CDR3 has 14 residues. Germline loops: CDR1 MNHEY, CDR2 SMNVEV (reference sequence).

This clonotype was detected many times. The chain employs TRBV7-9 and TRBJ2-1, with TRBD2 matching over 10 bases. V was pared by 4 bases and J by 1 base, with 7 bases of the junction left unmatched. Looked up from germline, CDR1 is SEHNR and CDR2 is FQNEAQ (reference sequence). The CDR3 covers 17 residues. The CDR3 reads CASSSALTSGSYNEQFF. The CDR3 bases are TGTGCCAGCAGCTCGGCCTTGACTAGCGGGTCCTACAATGAGCAGTTCTTC.

This clonotype was observed a handful of times. The chain recombines TRBV4-3 with TRBJ2-2, with 7 positions matching TRBD1. The germline V gene encodes CDR1 LGHNA and CDR2 YSLEER. J was trimmed by 0 bases and V by 2 bases; bases with no gene match: 3. The CDR3 is 16 residues long. The chain's CDR3 is CASSQRTGANTGELFF. CDR3 bases: TGCGCCAGCAGCCAAAGGACAGGCGCGAACACCGGGGAGCTGTTTTTT.

CDR3 region: CSVVLNTEAFF. Written as DNA, the CDR3 is TGCAGCGTTGTGCTGAACACTGAAGCTTTCTTT. J is TRBJ1-1 and V is TRBV29-1; D ambiguous. The CDR3 has 11 residues. Germline lookup yields CDR1 SQVTM and CDR2 ANQGSEA. Trimming removed 4 bases at V and 0 bases at J, with 3 bases between.

The CDR3 loop reads CASSRGSGRTEAFF. In DNA form, the CDR3 reads TGTGCCAGCTCACGGGGCTCGGGGAGGACTGAAGCTTTCTTT. The chain recombines TRBV18 with TRBJ1-1; D is possibly TRBD1 (5 bases). Germline lookup yields CDR1 KGHSH and CDR2 LQKENI. The CDR3 sequence is 14 residues long. V lost 4 bases to trimming and J lost 5 bases, with 14 bases between them.

This chain connects TRBV4-1 to TRBJ2-7, with D tentatively TRBD1 (6 bases). Trimming pared 1 base from V and 1 base from J, leaving 11 bases between. The V gene's germline CDR1 is MGHRA and CDR2 YSYEKL. This CDR3 spans 15 amino acids. In DNA form, the CDR3 reads TGCGCCAGCAGCCAAGTGGCAACAGGGTCCTACGAGCAGTACTTC. As protein: CASSQVATGSYEQYF.

This clonotype appeared a few times. The J gene is TRBJ1-3, the V gene TRBV30; D ambiguous. Germline loops: CDR1 GTSNPN, CDR2 SVGIG (reference sequence). Trimming cost V 4 bases and J 1 base, with 5 bases left between them. This CDR3 is built from 12 residues. CDR3: CAWKKSGNTIYF. The CDR3 DNA is TGTGCCTGGAAGAAGTCTGGAAACACCATATATTTT.

By share, this clonotype ranks as medium-sized. The chain links TRBV27 to TRBJ1-2; maybe TRBD1 (5 bases). The CDR3 contains 13 residues. Deletions cut 7 bases from V and 6 bases from J, with 15 bases between. Germline V gene sequence: CDR1 MNHEY, CDR2 SMNVEV (reference sequence). The CDR3 protein is CASKIREADGYTF. In nucleotides, the CDR3 is TGTGCCAGCAAAATCAGGGAGGCTGATGGCTACACCTTC.

By share, this clonotype counts as medium-sized. This sequence joins TRBV14 and TRBJ2-1; no clear D gene. This CDR3 is built from 15 residues. CDR1 is SGHDN and CDR2 is FVKESK in the germline V gene. V was shortened by 4 bases and J by 7 bases, with 17 bases between the two germline ends. CDR3 nucleotides: TGTGCCAGCAGCCTGGGCCTTCGAAGAGGAAATGAGCAGTTCTTC. As protein: CASSLGLRRGNEQFF.

This clonotype was found many times. V and J are TRBV5-1 and TRBJ1-3; D not certain. The CDR3 runs 17 residues. Per germline, CDR1 SGHRS and CDR2 YFSETQ. V dropped 3 bases and J dropped 0 bases, with 16 bases sitting between them. The CDR3 sequence is CASSWGPGSVSGNTIYF. Here the CDR3 DNA reads TGCGCCAGCAGCTGGGGTCCCGGTTCAGTCTCTGGAAACACCATATATTTT.

This clonotype appeared many times. The chain links TRBV7-2 to TRBJ1-2; TRBD1 aligns across 7 bases. The CDR3 runs 14 residues. The V segment lost 4 bases and the J segment 5 bases; nucleotides outside the gene matches: 7. The germline CDR1 and CDR2 sequences are SGHTA and FQGNSA. CDR3 DNA sequence: TGTGCCAGCAGCTCATCAGGGGGAATGTATGGCTACACCTTC. It yields the protein CASSSSGGMYGYTF.

Sample share makes this clonotype medium-sized. The chain couples TRBV7-9 to TRBJ1-4; 9 bases map to TRBD1. V lost 6 bases, J lost 3 bases, and 11 bases stayed unmatched. Germline lookup yields CDR1 SEHNR and CDR2 FQNEAQ (reference sequence). The CDR3 has 17 amino acids. The CDR3 region has the DNA TGTGCCAGCAGAAAGGCCGGACAGGGGCCTTCTAATGAAAAACTGTTTTTT. Amino acid sequence: CASRKAGQGPSNEKLFF.

This clonotype was detected many times. In DNA, the CDR3 is TGTGCCAGCAGTTTAGGGACGGCTAATCAGCCCCAGCATTTT. Translation: CASSLGTANQPQHF. This chain joins TRBV12-3 or TRBV12-4 and TRBJ1-5; no firm D call. Trimming removed 1 base at V and 4 bases at J, with 8 bases between. The CDR3 is 14 residues long.

This clonotype is medium-sized within its sample. The genes are TRBV7-9 and TRBJ2-7; possibly TRBD1 for D (6 bases). V was cut by 1 base and J by 6 bases, with 10 bases left in between. The CDR3 has 13 amino acids. The germline V gene encodes CDR1 SEHNR and CDR2 FQNEAQ (reference sequence). This CDR3 reads CASSLEQGTEQYF. The CDR3 region has the DNA TGTGCCAGCAGCTTAGAGCAGGGGACCGAGCAGTACTTC.

This clonotype was seen many times. The chain carries TRBV27 and TRBJ1-1; TRBD1 might be the D (5 bases). The CDR3 spans 19 residues. V was trimmed by 7 bases and J by 0 bases, leaving 27 bases between them. The germline CDR1 and CDR2 sequences are MNHEY and SMNVEV (reference sequence). The CDR3 DNA follows: TGTGCCAGCAACCAAACCCCCATCGGGCCAGGGCCTATGAACACTGAAGCTTTCTTT. It translates to CASNQTPIGPGPMNTEAFF.

As regards this clonotype: The junction shows a germline mismatch at one end, possibly a read error. This sequence joins TRBV12-3 or TRBV12-4 and TRBJ1-6; 7 positions match TRBD1. The CDR3 has 15 amino acids. The CDR3 DNA follows: TGTACCAGCAGTTTGGGACAGACCCTGAATTCACCCCTCCACTTT. Its translation is CTSSLGQTLNSPLHF.

This clonotype was picked up many times. The rearrangement links TRBV10-3 to TRBJ2-7; 7 nucleotides agree with TRBD1. Germline CDR1 ENHRY, CDR2 SYGVKD. The CDR3 sequence is 13 residues long. With 8 bases clipped from V and 3 bases from J, the junction kept 7 bases outside the gene matches. For the CDR3, the DNA is TGTGCCATCCGACAGGGAAGACTCTACGAGCAGTACTTC. It specifies CAIRQGRLYEQYF.

This clonotype was seen ten or more times. The CDR3 bases are TGTGCCAGCAGCCGAGGACTGCAGTCGTATAATTCACCCCTCCACTTT. It specifies CASSRGLQSYNSPLHF. This rearrangement joins TRBV3-1 to TRBJ1-6; no firm D call. The germline V gene has CDR1 LGHDT and CDR2 YNNKEL (reference sequence). The CDR3 sequence is 16 residues long. Trimming shortened V by 4 bases and J by 4 bases, and 14 bases separated the two germline ends.

The V gene is TRBV7-2, the J gene TRBJ2-3; 9 bases align to TRBD2. Germline V gene data show CDR1 as SGHTA and CDR2 as FQGNSA. The ends lost 5 bases at V and 6 bases at J; junction bases unmatched: 15. CDR3 length equals 17 residues. The DNA for the CDR3 is TGTGCCAGCAGCCCCCGGACTAGCGCCTTCGAGGGCGATACGCAGTATTTT. Its translation: CASSPRTSAFEGDTQYF.